This is a list of T cell receptor beta chains from one sample in a study of blood T cells in healthy people across ages. TCRdb itself ran the 5' RACE reads through MiXCR, one entry per CDR3 protein. The sample comprises about 1.8 million distinct CDR3 sequences, just under 50% of which are singletons, and around 2.1% rests with the top ten. The sample was blood. Receptor source: a woman between 40 and 50 years old in good health. CDR3s include the opening cysteine and the closing phenylalanine or tryptophan. The D gene is left open where the match is weak. Clone size is stated in some rows and not others, as once, few, many or a class when expanded.

D	length	V	J	size	DNA	CDR3
-	14	TRBV20-1	TRBJ2-5	-	TGCAGTGCTAGACATCGGACAGACCAAGAGACCCAGTACTTC	CSARHRTDQETQYF
-	15	TRBV4-1	TRBJ1-6	few	TGCGCCAGCAGCCAAGCAGGGTGGGTAAATTCACCCCTCCACTTT	CASSQAGWVNSPLHF
TRBD2	15	TRBV20-1	TRBJ2-1	-	TGCAGTGCTAGACTAACTAGCGGGGGTTACAATGAGCAGTTCTTC	CSARLTSGGYNEQFF
TRBD1	13	TRBV3-1	TRBJ2-3	-	TGTGCCAGCAGCCAAACGCCGGGACAGGGGCCGTATTTT	CASSQTPGQGPYF
-	15	TRBV9	TRBJ2-7	-	TGTGCCAGCAGCATAACAGGGAGCTCCTACAATGAGCAGTACTTC	CASSITGSSYNEQYF
TRBD1	15	TRBV7-8	TRBJ2-1	-	TGTGCCAGCAGCTTCGTGGACAGGGCGAACAATGAGCAGTTCTTC	CASSFVDRANNEQFF
-	17	TRBV25-1	TRBJ2-1	-	TGTGCCAGCAGTGAATTTTGGTCCGGGGGCGTCGACAATGAGCAGTTCTTC	CASSEFWSGGVDNEQFF
TRBD2	16	TRBV5-1	TRBJ2-3	-	TGCGCCAGCAGCTTGGCGCTAGCGGGGGGCCTGTATACGCAGTATTTT	CASSLALAGGLYTQYF
TRBD1	15	TRBV6-2/TRBV6-3	TRBJ2-5	-	TGTGCCAGCAGTGACGCCGGGACAGGGGGAGAGACCCAGTACTTC	CASSDAGTGGETQYF
-	14	TRBV6-2/TRBV6-3	TRBJ2-7	-	TGTGCCAGCAGTTACGACCTAAGCTTAAACGAGCAGTACTTC	CASSYDLSLNEQYF